This TCR beta chain was retrieved from a study of control samples from healthy donors and cancer patients. Clones were read by immunoSEQ multiplex PCR, and TCRdb kept only the in-frame ones, dropping some. Among 150,000 to 200,000 clones, around 91% were seen once, and the ten largest hold 1.5%. In regard to this clone: This specimen includes other DNA sequences encoding the same CDR3.

The CDR3 extends over 14 amino acids. The germline V gene encodes CDR1 SGHRS and CDR2 YFSETQ. The J segment lost 3 bases and the V segment lost 2 bases, leaving 1 base of the junction unmatched. The TCR comes from a young woman in good health. This chain connects TRBV5-1 to TRBJ2-7, with 11 nucleotides matching TRBD2. The sequenced material came from blood. In nucleotides, the CDR3 is TGCGCCAGCAGCTTAACTAGCGGGAGCTACGAGCAGTACTTC. Its protein is CASSLTSGSYEQYF.